The entry that follows covers one T cell receptor (beta chain) sequence. Germline V lookup: CDR1 PRHDT, CDR2 FYEKMQ (reference sequence). This CDR3 is 14 amino acids long. Trimming at V came to 4 bases and at J to 5 bases, leaving 7 bases not matched to a gene. The data were taken from a study of cytomegalovirus exposure and HLA in healthy donors. In the PCR, 60 Vbeta and 13 Jbeta primers were used. Measured with immunoSEQ multiplex PCR; TCRdb has only the in-frame clones, and not every one. The sample consists of 150,000 to 200,000 clones, about 86% of them appearing once. The J gene is TRBJ2-7, the V gene TRBV13; 8 bases match TRBD1. Sequencing was performed on PBMCs. This sequence was found in a woman in her late teens or twenties in good health and CMV-seronegative. CDR3 region: CASSSGQAVNEQYF. CDR3 nucleotides: TGTGCCAGCAGCTCGGGACAGGCGGTAAACGAGCAGTACTTC.